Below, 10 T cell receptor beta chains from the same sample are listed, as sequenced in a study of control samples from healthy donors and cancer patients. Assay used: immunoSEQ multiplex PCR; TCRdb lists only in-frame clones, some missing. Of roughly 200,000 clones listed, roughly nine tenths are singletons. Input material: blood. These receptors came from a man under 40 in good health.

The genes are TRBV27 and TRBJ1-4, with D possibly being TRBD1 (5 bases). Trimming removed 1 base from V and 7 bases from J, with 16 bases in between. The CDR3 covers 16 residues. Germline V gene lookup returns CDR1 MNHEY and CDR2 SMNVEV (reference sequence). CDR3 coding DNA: TGTGCCAGCAGTTTATTCCCTTTGGGGGGAGGTGAAAAACTGTTTTTT. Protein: CASSLFPLGGGEKLFF.

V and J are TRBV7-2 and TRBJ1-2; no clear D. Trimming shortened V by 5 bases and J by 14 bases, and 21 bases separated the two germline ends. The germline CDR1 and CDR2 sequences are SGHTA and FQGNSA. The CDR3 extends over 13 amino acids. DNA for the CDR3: TGTGCCAGCAGCCGAGGATTACGCCAGGACTTGACCTTC. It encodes CASSRGLRQDLTF.

This chain's CDR3 is CASSLFEGVYGYTF. For the CDR3, the DNA is TGTGCCAGCAGCTTATTTGAGGGAGTTTACGGCTACACCTTC. This sequence joins TRBV5-4 and TRBJ1-2; D unresolved. Germline V gene lookup returns CDR1 SGHNT and CDR2 YYREEE (reference sequence). CDR3 size: 14 residues. The V end lost 2 bases, the J end lost 8 bases, and 16 bases lay between the germline ends. Looking up the rest from reference TRBV5-4 and TRBJ1-2 gives the full variable domain: ETGVTQSPTHLIKTRGQQVTLRCSSQSGHNTVSWYQQALGQGPQFIFQYYREEENGRGNFPPRFSGLQFPNYSSELNVNALELDDSALYLCASSLFEGVYGYTFGSGTRLTVV.

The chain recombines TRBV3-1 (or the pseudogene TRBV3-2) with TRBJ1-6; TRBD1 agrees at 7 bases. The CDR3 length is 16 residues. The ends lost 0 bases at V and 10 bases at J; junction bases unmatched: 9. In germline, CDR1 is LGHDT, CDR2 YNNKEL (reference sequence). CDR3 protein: CASSQDLVQGRSPLHF. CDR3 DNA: TGTGCCAGCAGCCAAGATCTGGTACAGGGGCGCTCACCCCTCCACTTT.

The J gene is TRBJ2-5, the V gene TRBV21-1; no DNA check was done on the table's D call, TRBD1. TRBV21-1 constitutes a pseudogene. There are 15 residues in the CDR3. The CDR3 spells CASSKPRQGRETQYF. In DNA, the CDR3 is TGTGCCAGCAGCAAACCCCGACAGGGTCGAGAGACCCAGTACTTC.

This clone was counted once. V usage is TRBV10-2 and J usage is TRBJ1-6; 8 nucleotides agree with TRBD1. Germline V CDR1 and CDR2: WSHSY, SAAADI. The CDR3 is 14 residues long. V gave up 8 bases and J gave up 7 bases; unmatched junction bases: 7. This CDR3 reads CASSPGQENSPLHF. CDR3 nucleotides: TGCGCCAGCTCCCCGGGACAGGAAAATTCACCCCTCCACTTT.

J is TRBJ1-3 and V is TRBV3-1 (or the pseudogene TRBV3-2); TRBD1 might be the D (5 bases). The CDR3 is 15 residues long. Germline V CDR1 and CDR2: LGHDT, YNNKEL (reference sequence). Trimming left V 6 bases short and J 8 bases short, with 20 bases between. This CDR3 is CASRPYIGARDTIYF. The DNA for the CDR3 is TGTGCCAGCAGGCCCTATATTGGGGCCAGGGACACCATATATTTT.

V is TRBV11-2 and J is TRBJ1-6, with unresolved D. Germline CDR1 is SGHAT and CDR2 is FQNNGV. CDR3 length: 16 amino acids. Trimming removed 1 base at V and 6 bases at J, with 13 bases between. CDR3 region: CASSLVAGLTNSPLHF. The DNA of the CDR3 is TGTGCCAGCAGCTTAGTAGCGGGCCTAACTAATTCACCCCTCCACTTT. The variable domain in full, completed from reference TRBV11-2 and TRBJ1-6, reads EAGVAQSPRYKIIEKRQSVAFWCNPISGHATLYWYQQILGQGPKLLIQFQNNGVVDDSQLPKDRFSAERLKGVDSTLKIQPAKLEDSAVYLCASSLVAGLTNSPLHFGNGTRLTVT.

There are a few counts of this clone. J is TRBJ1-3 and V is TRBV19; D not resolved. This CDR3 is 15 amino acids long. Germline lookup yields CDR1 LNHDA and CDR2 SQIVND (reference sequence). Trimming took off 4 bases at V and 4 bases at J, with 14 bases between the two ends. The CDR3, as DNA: TGTGCCAGTAGTACTGGAAGGTTGGTCGGAAACACCATATATTTT. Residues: CASSTGRLVGNTIYF. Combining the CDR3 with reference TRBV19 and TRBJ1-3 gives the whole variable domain DGGITQSPKYLFRKEGQNVTLSCEQNLNHDAMYWYRQDPGQGLRLIYYSQIVNDFQKGDIAEGYSVSREKKESFPLTVTSAQKNPTAFYLCASSTGRLVGNTIYFGEGSWLTVV.

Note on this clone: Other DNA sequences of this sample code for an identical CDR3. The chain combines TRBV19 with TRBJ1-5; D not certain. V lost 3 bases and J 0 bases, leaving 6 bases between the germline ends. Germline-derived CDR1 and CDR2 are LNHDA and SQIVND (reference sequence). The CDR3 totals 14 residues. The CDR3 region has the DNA TGTGCCAGTAGTATTCGGGATAGCAATCAGCCCCAGCATTTT. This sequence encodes CASSIRDSNQPQHF.